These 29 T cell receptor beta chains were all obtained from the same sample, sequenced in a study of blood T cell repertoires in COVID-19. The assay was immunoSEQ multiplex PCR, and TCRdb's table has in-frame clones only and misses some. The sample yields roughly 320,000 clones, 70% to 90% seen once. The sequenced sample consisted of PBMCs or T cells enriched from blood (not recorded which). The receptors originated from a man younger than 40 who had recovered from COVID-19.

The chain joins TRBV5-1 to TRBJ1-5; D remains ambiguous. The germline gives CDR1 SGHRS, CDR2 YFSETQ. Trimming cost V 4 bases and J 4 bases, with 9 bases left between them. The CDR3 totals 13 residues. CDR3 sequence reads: CASSPDSNQPQHF. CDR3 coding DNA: TGCGCCAGCAGCCCCGACTCGAATCAGCCCCAGCATTTT.

The CDR3 region has the DNA TGTGCCAGTAGTATGCATAAAGCTAATTCACCCCTCCACTTT. Its translation is CASSMHKANSPLHF. V gene TRBV19 combines with J gene TRBJ1-6; the D is unclear. There are 14 residues in the CDR3. Between the trimmed V and J ends, which lost 3 bases and 6 bases, there was a span of 9 bases. Germline assignment: CDR1 LNHDA and CDR2 SQIVND (reference sequence).

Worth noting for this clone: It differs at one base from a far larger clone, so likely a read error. The CDR3 sequence: CASSWDRGSTEAFF. CDR3 nucleotides: TGTGCCAGCAGTTGGGACAGGGGGTCCACTGAAGCTTTCTTT. The chain links TRBV28 to TRBJ1-1; TRBD1 matches 11 bases. The CDR3 is made up of 14 amino acids. Germline assignment: CDR1 MDHEN and CDR2 SYDVKM. V shed 4 bases and J 4 bases; nucleotides not matched to a gene: 2.

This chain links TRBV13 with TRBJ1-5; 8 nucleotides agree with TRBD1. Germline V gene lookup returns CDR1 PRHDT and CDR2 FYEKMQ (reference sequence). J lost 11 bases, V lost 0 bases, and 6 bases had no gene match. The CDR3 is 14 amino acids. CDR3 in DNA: TGTGCCAGCAGCTTAGGACAGGGGGTGGAGACCCAGCATTTT. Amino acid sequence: CASSLGQGVETQHF.

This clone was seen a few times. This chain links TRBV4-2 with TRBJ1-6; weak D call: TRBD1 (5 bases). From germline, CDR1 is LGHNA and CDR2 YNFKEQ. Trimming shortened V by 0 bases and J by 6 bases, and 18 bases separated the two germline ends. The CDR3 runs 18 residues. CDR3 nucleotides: TGTGCCAGCAGCCAAGATACGGTGGGGCAGGGCCTTAATTCACCCCTCCACTTT. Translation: CASSQDTVGQGLNSPLHF.

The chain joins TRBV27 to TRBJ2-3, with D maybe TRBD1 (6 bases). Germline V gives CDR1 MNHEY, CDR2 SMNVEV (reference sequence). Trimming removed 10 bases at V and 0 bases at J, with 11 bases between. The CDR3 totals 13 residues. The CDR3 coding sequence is TGTGCCACCGGGACACCAAGCACAGATACGCAGTATTTT. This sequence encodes CATGTPSTDTQYF.

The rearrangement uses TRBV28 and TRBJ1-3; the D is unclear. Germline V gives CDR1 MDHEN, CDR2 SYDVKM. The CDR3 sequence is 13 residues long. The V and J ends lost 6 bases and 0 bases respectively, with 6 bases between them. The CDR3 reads CASRRVSGNTIYF. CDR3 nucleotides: TGTGCCAGCAGGAGGGTCTCTGGAAACACCATATATTTT.

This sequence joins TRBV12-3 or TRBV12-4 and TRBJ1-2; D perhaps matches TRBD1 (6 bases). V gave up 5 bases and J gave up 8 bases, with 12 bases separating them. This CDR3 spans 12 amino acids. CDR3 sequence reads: CASSAQDRGYTF. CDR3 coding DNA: TGTGCCAGCAGTGCCCAGGACAGAGGCTACACCTTC.

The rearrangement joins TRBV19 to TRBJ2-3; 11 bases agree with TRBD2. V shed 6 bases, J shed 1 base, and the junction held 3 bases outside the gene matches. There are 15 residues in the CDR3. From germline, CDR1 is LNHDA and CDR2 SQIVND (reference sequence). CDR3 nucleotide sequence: TGTGCCAGTAGGGCGACTAGCGGGGGCACAGATACGCAGTATTTT. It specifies CASRATSGGTDTQYF.

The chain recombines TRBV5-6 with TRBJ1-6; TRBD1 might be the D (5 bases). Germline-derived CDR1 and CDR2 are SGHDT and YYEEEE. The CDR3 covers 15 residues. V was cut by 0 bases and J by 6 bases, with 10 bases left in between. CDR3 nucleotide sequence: TGTGCCAGCAGCTTGGGACAGATTAGTAATTCACCCCTCCACTTT. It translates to CASSLGQISNSPLHF.

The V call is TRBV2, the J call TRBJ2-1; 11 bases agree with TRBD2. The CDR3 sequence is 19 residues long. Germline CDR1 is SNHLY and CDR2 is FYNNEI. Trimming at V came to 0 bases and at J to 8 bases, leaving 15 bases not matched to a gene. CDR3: CASSEAQLAGGIYEYEQFF. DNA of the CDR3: TGTGCCAGCAGTGAAGCCCAGCTAGCGGGGGGCATTTATGAGTATGAGCAGTTCTTC.

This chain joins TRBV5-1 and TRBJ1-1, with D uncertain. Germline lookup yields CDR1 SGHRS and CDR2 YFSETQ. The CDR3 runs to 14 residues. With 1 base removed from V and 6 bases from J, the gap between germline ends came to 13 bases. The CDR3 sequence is CASSLTTTAPEAFF. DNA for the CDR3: TGCGCCAGCAGCTTGACAACTACTGCGCCTGAAGCTTTCTTT.

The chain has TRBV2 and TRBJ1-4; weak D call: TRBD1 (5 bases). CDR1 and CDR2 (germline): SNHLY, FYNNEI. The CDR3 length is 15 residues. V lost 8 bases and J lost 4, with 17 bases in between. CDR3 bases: TGTGCCAGCGGTCGGCAGGGATCCCTTAATGAAAAACTGTTTTTT. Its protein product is CASGRQGSLNEKLFF.

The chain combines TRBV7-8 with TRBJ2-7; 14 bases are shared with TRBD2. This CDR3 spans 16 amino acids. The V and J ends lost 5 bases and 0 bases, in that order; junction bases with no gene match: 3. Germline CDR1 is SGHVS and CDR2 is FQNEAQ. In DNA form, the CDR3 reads TGTGCCAGCAGCCTCGGGACTAGCGGGAGCTCCTACGAGCAGTACTTC. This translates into CASSLGTSGSSYEQYF.

The chain's CDR3 is CASREAGVRNEQFF. CDR3 bases: TGTGCCAGCAGGGAGGCGGGAGTGAGGAATGAGCAGTTCTTC. The chain carries TRBV7-9 and TRBJ2-1; 7 bases line up with TRBD2. Germline lookup yields CDR1 SEHNR and CDR2 FQNEAQ (reference sequence). The CDR3 consists of 14 residues. Trimming cost V 6 bases and J 7 bases; bases outside gene matches: 9.

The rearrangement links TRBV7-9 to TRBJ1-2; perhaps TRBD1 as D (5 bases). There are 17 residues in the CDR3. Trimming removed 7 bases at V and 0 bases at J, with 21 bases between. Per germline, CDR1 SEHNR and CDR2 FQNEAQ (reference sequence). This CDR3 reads CASTFLPLQGPNYGYTF. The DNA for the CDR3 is TGTGCCAGCACTTTTCTCCCCCTCCAGGGCCCTAACTATGGCTACACCTTC.

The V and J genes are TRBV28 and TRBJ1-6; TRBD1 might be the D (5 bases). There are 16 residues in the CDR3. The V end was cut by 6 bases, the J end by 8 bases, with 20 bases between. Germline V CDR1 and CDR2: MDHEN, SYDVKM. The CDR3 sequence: CASRSDQGFSDSPLHF. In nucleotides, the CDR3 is TGTGCCAGCAGATCCGATCAGGGTTTCTCGGATTCACCCCTCCACTTT.

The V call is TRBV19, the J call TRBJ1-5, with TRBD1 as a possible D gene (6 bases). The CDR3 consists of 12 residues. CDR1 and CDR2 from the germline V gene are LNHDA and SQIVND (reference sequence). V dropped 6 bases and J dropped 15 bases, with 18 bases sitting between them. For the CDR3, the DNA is TGTGCCAGTAGCCTACCGGGCAGGGACACGCATTTT. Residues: CASSLPGRDTHF.

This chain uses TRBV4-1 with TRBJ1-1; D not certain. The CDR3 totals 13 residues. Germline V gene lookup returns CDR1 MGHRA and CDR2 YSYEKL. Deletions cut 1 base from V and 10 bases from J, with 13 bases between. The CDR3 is CASSQALQEGAFF. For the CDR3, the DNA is TGCGCCAGCAGCCAAGCTTTGCAGGAAGGAGCTTTCTTT.

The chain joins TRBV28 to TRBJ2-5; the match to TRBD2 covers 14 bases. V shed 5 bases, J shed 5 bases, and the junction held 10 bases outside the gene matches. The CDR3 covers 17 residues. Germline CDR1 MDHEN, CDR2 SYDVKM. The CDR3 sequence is CASSQTSGGGFVETQYF. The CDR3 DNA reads TGTGCCAGCAGTCAGACTAGCGGGGGGGGGTTTGTTGAGACCCAGTACTTC.

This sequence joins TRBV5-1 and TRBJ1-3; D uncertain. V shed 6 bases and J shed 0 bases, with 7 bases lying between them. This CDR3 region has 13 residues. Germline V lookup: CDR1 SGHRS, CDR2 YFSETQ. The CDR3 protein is CASKESSGNTIYF. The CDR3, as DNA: TGCGCCAGCAAGGAGTCCTCTGGAAACACCATATATTTT.

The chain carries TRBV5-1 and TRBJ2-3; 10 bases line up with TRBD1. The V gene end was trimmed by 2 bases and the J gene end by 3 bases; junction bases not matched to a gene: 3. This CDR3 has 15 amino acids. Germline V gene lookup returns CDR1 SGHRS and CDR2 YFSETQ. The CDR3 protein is CASSFRTGGTDTQYF. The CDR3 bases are TGCGCCAGCAGCTTCCGGACAGGGGGAACAGATACGCAGTATTTT.

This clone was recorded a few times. CDR3 sequence (DNA): TGTGCCAGCAGCTTTCTAGGACAATACAATGAGCAGTTCTTC. It translates to CASSFLGQYNEQFF. The gene calls are TRBV7-2 and TRBJ2-1; D perhaps matches TRBD1 (5 bases). Germline assignment: CDR1 SGHTA and CDR2 FQGNSA. The CDR3 extends over 14 amino acids. V was pared by 3 bases and J by 4 bases, with 10 bases between.

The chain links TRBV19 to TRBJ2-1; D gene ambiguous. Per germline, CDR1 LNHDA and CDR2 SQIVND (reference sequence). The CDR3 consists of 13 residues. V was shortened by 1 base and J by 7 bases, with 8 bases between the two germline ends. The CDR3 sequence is CASSIAVGNEQFF. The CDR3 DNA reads TGTGCCAGTAGTATAGCGGTCGGGAATGAGCAGTTCTTC.

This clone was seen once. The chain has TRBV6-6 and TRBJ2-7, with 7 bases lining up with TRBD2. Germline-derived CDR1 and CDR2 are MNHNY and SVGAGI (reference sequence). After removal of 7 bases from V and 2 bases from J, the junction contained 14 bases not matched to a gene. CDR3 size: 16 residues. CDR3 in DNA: TGTGCCAGCACGCCCCGGAGTCTAGCGGCCGCCTACGAGCAGTACTTC. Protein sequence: CASTPRSLAAAYEQYF.

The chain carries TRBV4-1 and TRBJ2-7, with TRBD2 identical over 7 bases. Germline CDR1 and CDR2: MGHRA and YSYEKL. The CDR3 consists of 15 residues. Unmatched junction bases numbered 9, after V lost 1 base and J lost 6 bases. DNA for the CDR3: TGCGCCAGCAGCCAAGCTTGGGGGGGGGTATTCGAGCAGTACTTC. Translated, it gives CASSQAWGGVFEQYF.

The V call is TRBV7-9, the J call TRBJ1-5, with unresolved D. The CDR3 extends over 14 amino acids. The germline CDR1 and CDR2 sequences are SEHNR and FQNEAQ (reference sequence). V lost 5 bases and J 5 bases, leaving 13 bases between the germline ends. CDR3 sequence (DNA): TGTGCCAGCAGCACTGAGTCCGGGTATCAGCCCCAGCATTTT. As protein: CASSTESGYQPQHF.

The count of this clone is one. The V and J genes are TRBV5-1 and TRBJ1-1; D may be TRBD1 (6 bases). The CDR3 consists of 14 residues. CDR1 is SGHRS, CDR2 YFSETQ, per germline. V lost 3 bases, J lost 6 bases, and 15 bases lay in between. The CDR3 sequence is CASSSMTGQPEAFF. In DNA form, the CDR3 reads TGCGCCAGCAGCTCGATGACCGGACAGCCTGAAGCTTTCTTT.

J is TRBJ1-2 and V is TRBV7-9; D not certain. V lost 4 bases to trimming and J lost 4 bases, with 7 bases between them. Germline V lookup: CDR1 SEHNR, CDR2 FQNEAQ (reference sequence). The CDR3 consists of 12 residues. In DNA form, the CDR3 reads TGTGCCAGCAGCTCCCTAGGCTATGGCTACACCTTC. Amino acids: CASSSLGYGYTF. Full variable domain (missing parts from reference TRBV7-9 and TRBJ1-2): DTGVSQNPRHKITKRGQNVTFRCDPISEHNRLYWYRQTLGQGPEFLTYFQNEAQLEKSRLLSDRFSAERPKGSFSTLEIQRTEQGDSAMYLCASSSLGYGYTFGSGTRLTVV.